Below, 23 T cell receptor beta chains from the same sample are listed, as sequenced in a study of tumor-infiltrating lymphocytes in primary liver carcinoma. In addition to blood RNA drawn from unsorted whole blood, germline DNA was extracted. A constant-region primer primed TCR beta cDNA synthesis from about 490 ng of total RNA. Generation of the TCR beta libraries relied on three nested multiplex PCR rounds using slightly modified ARM-PCR. PCR rounds one and two used TRBV1-TRBV30 forward primers with a C-beta reverse primer for 10 cycles each. TCRdb re-analysed the multiplex PCR reads in MiXCR, keeping a single row per CDR3 protein. The sample shows hundreds of thousands of distinct CDR3 sequences, approximately 54% of them seen only once. Sequencing used peripheral blood. The receptors were sampled from a woman aged 25 to 39 with primary liver carcinoma and hepatitis B virus infection.

The genes are TRBV6-6 and TRBJ2-2; the D is unclear. V was clipped by 7 bases and J by 2 bases, with 14 bases between them. This CDR3 spans 15 amino acids. The germline V gene encodes CDR1 MNHNY and CDR2 SVGAGI (reference sequence). The CDR3 reads CASIPTYPNTGELFF. The CDR3 DNA reads TGTGCCAGCATCCCCACATACCCTAACACCGGGGAGCTGTTTTTT.

V is TRBV5-1 and J is TRBJ1-2; weak D call: TRBD1 (5 bases). CDR3 size: 14 residues. Germline values: CDR1 SGHRS, CDR2 YFSETQ. The ends were cut back, 0 bases at V and 6 bases at J, with 12 bases in the middle. The CDR3 DNA sequence: TGCGCCAGCAGCTTGGGAACCGGGGGGGATGGCTACACCTTC. It codes for CASSLGTGGDGYTF.

Turning to this clonotype: In this CDR3 the conserved last residue, phenylalanine or tryptophan, is missing, so a read error is likely. The chain joins TRBV6-5 to TRBJ2-1, with D perhaps TRBD2 (5 bases). The CDR3 sequence is 14 residues long. Germline V lookup: CDR1 MNHEY, CDR2 SVGAGI. Trimming left V 4 bases short and J 2 bases short, with 9 bases between. The CDR3 DNA follows: TGTGCCAGCAGTTCTAGCCATACCTACAATGAGCAGTTCCTC. This sequence encodes CASSSSHTYNEQFL.

In its sample, this clonotype was seen many times. The chain employs TRBV11-1 and TRBJ2-1, with D maybe TRBD1 (5 bases). V dropped 2 bases and J dropped 3 bases, with 11 bases sitting between them. This CDR3 comprises 15 residues. Germline CDR1 reads SGHAT; CDR2 reads FQDESV (reference sequence). CDR3 residues: CASSLQGRSYNEQFF. The CDR3 DNA sequence: TGTGCCAGCAGCTTACAGGGTAGAAGCTACAATGAGCAGTTCTTC.

The rearrangement uses TRBV7-9 and TRBJ2-5, with 8 bases lining up with TRBD1. V lost 2 bases, J lost 2 bases, and 10 bases stayed unmatched. This CDR3 has 17 residues. The V gene's germline CDR1 is SEHNR and CDR2 FQNEAQ (reference sequence). The CDR3 nucleotides read TGTGCCAGCAGCTTAAGGGTTAACGGGACAGGACAAGAGACCCAGTACTTC. Translating it yields CASSLRVNGTGQETQYF.

The V gene is TRBV28, the J gene TRBJ1-6, with D perhaps matching TRBD1 (5 bases). The germline gives CDR1 MDHEN, CDR2 SYDVKM. V shed 5 bases and J shed 8 bases, with 19 bases lying between them. This CDR3 contains 16 residues. CDR3 bases: TGTGCCAGCAGTCCCGCCCGGGACCCCCGGCATTCACCCCTCCACTTT. Translation: CASSPARDPRHSPLHF.

This clonotype was counted only a few times. V and J are TRBV7-8 and TRBJ1-3; D ambiguous. The CDR3 extends over 16 amino acids. The germline gives CDR1 SGHVS, CDR2 FQNEAQ. Trimming pared 2 bases from V and 0 bases from J, leaving 11 bases between. The CDR3 DNA reads as TGTGCCAGCAGCTTAAGGTTGACCAGCTCTGGAAACACCATATATTTT. Translating it yields CASSLRLTSSGNTIYF.

On this clonotype itself: Since a much larger clone is just one base distant, this may be a read error. V and J are TRBV6-2 or TRBV6-3 and TRBJ2-1, with D perhaps assigned TRBD1 or TRBD2 (6 bases each). Germline V lookup: CDR1 MNHEY, CDR2 SVGEGT. Trimming took off 7 bases at V and 13 bases at J, with 29 bases between the two ends. This CDR3 has 16 amino acids. CDR3 sequence: CASKFGGGRIGSDQFF. The CDR3 nucleotides are TGTGCCAGCAAGTTCGGTGGGGGGCGGATAGGCAGTGATCAGTTCTTC.

The chain has TRBV6-2 or TRBV6-3 and TRBJ1-1; 8 bases are shared with TRBD1. The CDR3 has 11 amino acids. The V gene's germline CDR1 is MNHEY and CDR2 SVGEGT. The ends lost 7 bases at V and 8 bases at J; junction bases unmatched: 3. CDR3: CASTRDREAFF. The CDR3 DNA reads as TGTGCCAGCACCCGGGACAGGGAAGCTTTCTTT.

This clonotype was recorded at least ten times. This rearrangement joins TRBV29-1 to TRBJ2-2; D is ambiguous. CDR3 size: 11 residues. V lost 2 bases and J 6 bases, leaving 4 bases between the germline ends. Looked up from germline, CDR1 is SQVTM and CDR2 is ANQGSEA. The CDR3: CSVERAGELFF. The CDR3 DNA reads TGCAGCGTTGAACGCGCCGGGGAGCTGTTTTTT.

Details on this clonotype: One end of the junction varies from germline; a read error may be responsible. The chain couples TRBV30 to TRBJ2-4; D perhaps matches TRBD1 (6 bases). This CDR3 region has 15 residues. Germline V gene lookup returns CDR1 GTSNPN and CDR2 SVGIG (reference sequence). CDR3 DNA sequence: TGTGCCTGGAGTGAGGGGGTTCTAGCCAAAAGCATTCAGTACTTC. Translating it yields CAWSEGVLAKSIQYF. Supplemented by reference TRBV30 and TRBJ2-4, the full variable domain reads SQTIHQWPATLVQPVGSPLSLECTVEGTSNPNLYWYRQAAGRGLQLLFYSVGIGQISSEVPQNLSASRPQDRQFILSSKKLLLSDSGFYLCAWSEGVLAKSIQYFGAGTRLSVL.

V is TRBV7-9 and J is TRBJ2-7; 7 nucleotides match TRBD1. The CDR3 extends over 16 amino acids. CDR1 is SEHNR, CDR2 FQNEAQ, per germline (reference sequence). With V trimmed by 3 bases and J by 0 bases, 8 bases remained unmatched. The CDR3 reads CASSFIHRDSSYEQYF. The DNA for the CDR3 is TGTGCCAGCAGCTTCATCCACCGGGACAGCTCCTACGAGCAGTACTTC.

The rearrangement joins TRBV14 to TRBJ2-3; D is uncertain. Between the trimmed V and J ends, which lost 3 bases and 14 bases, there was a span of 12 bases. Germline lookup yields CDR1 SGHDN and CDR2 FVKESK. This CDR3 contains 11 residues. CDR3 in amino acids: CASSQASSPYF. The CDR3 DNA reads as TGTGCCAGCAGCCAGGCTAGTTCGCCGTATTTT. The whole variable domain, remainder taken from reference TRBV14 and TRBJ2-3, is EAGVTQFPSHSVIEKGQTVTLRCDPISGHDNLYWYRRVMGKEIKFLLHFVKESKQDESGMPNNRFLAERTGGTYSTLKVQPAELEDSGVYFCASSQASSPYFGPGTRLTVL.

V is TRBV14 and J is TRBJ1-5, with 8 nucleotides matching TRBD1. J lost 4 bases, V lost 3 bases, and 5 bases had no gene match. The CDR3 has 15 amino acids. CDR1 and CDR2 (germline): SGHDN, FVKESK. The CDR3 DNA sequence: TGTGCCAGCAGCCATGACAGGGGCGCTAATCAGCCCCAGCATTTT. Translating it yields CASSHDRGANQPQHF.

The gene calls are TRBV14 and TRBJ1-1, with D unresolved. CDR1 and CDR2 (germline): SGHDN, FVKESK. V lost 2 bases and J 4 bases, leaving 8 bases between the germline ends. The CDR3 runs to 13 residues. The CDR3 DNA reads as TGTGCCAGCAGCCAATATGTGGCCACTGAAGCTTTCTTT. This codes for CASSQYVATEAFF.

This clonotype occurred once. The chain couples TRBV7-3 to TRBJ2-1; TRBD1 is a possible D gene (6 bases). This CDR3 has 14 residues. Trimming shortened V by 5 bases and J by 6 bases, and 14 bases separated the two germline ends. Looked up from germline, CDR1 is SGHTA and CDR2 is FQGTGA. This CDR3 reads CASSPQGGSNEQFF. DNA for the CDR3: TGTGCCAGCAGCCCCCAAGGGGGATCCAATGAGCAGTTCTTC.

The DNA of the CDR3 is TGTGCCAGCAGCAGAACGGAAAACACCGGGGAGCTGTTTTTT. Protein product: CASSRTENTGELFF. The chain carries TRBV5-4 and TRBJ2-2; D uncertain. Germline assignment: CDR1 SGHNT and CDR2 YYREEE (reference sequence). The CDR3 is 14 residues long. V dropped 4 bases and J dropped 2 bases, with 9 bases sitting between them.

This clonotype has a handful of counts. The V call is TRBV5-1, the J call TRBJ2-7; the match to TRBD2 covers 7 bases. V was pared by 0 bases and J by 4 bases, with 7 bases of the junction left unmatched. The CDR3 runs 15 residues. Looked up from germline, CDR1 is SGHRS and CDR2 is YFSETQ. CDR3 nucleotides: TGCGCCAGCAGCTTGGGCGCGAGCGGGGATTACGAGCAGTACTTC. It codes for CASSLGASGDYEQYF.

Notes on this clonotype: This is likely a read error, given that the CDR3 carries no conserved phenylalanine or tryptophan at its end. The J gene is TRBJ2-1, the V gene TRBV11-3, with no clear D. This CDR3 is 14 amino acids long. V was trimmed by 2 bases and J by 4 bases, leaving 9 bases between them. The germline gives CDR1 SGHNT, CDR2 YENEEA. The CDR3 sequence is CASSLSAEYNEQFL. The CDR3 DNA reads TGTGCCAGCAGCTTAAGCGCGGAATACAATGAGCAGTTCCTC.

This clonotype has a count of ten or more. The chain is built from TRBV6-1 and TRBJ1-5, with D tentatively TRBD1 (6 bases). Trimming cost V 3 bases and J 4 bases, with 13 bases left between them. Per the germline V gene, CDR1 is MNHNS and CDR2 is SASEGT. The CDR3 has 15 residues. Here the CDR3 reads CASSDRRGANQPQHF. In DNA form, the CDR3 reads TGTGCCAGCAGTGATAGGCGGGGGGCGAATCAGCCCCAGCATTTT.

CDR3 in DNA: TGTGCCAGCAGCCAAGCGGGACAGGGCGGCGATCAGCCCCAGCATTTT. This gives the protein CASSQAGQGGDQPQHF. The gene calls are TRBV4-2 and TRBJ1-5; TRBD1 matches at 9 bases. Germline values: CDR1 LGHNA, CDR2 YNFKEQ. The CDR3 contains 16 residues. The V gene end was trimmed by 1 base and the J gene end by 5 bases; junction bases not matched to a gene: 6.

Comments on this clonotype: Relative to the germline gene, one junction end is altered; a read error may explain this. This chain connects TRBV11-2 to TRBJ2-1; weak D call: TRBD1 (6 bases). This CDR3 is built from 14 residues. Per germline, CDR1 SGHAT and CDR2 FQNNGV. As DNA, the CDR3 is TGCGCCAGCAGCTCCCCACAGGGTCCCAATGACCAGTTCTTC. It encodes CASSSPQGPNDQFF.

This clonotype was detected only once. A much larger clone lies one base from this, so it may be a read error. J is TRBJ2-6 and V is TRBV4-1; D might be TRBD1 (6 bases). Per germline, CDR1 MGHRA and CDR2 YSYEKL. The CDR3 has 17 amino acids. V was pared by 3 bases and J by 1 base, with 13 bases between. In DNA, the CDR3 is TGCGCCAGCAGCCACACCGGGACACCATCTGGGGCCAACGTCCTGACTTTC. Translated: CASSHTGTPSGANVLTF.